Each of the 21 T cell receptor beta chains below was sequenced from the same sample in a study of T cells after yellow fever vaccination. TCRdb re-called the 5' RACE reads through MiXCR, storing one row per CDR3 protein. The table records hundreds of thousands of distinct CDR3 sequences, over 9% of them present only once. Sequencing was performed on PBMCs, taken on the day of the yellow fever booster vaccination. These receptors originate from a young man who received the YFV17D yellow fever vaccine.

V and J are TRBV7-2 and TRBJ2-7, with 12 bases lining up with TRBD2. J lost 2 bases, V lost 4 bases, and 6 bases had no gene match. Germline loops: CDR1 SGHTA, CDR2 FQGNSA. The CDR3 runs to 16 residues. The DNA for the CDR3 is TGTGCCAGCAGCTGGCGCCTAGCGGGAGGGACCTACGAGCAGTACTTC. Protein product: CASSWRLAGGTYEQYF.

This clonotype was counted between two and nine times. The rearrangement links TRBV20-1 to TRBJ2-3; D is perhaps TRBD2 (6 bases). The CDR3 length is 14 residues. Trimming took 1 base from V and 8 from J, leaving 16 bases between them. The germline V gene encodes CDR1 DFQATT and CDR2 SNEGSKA (reference sequence). The CDR3 nucleotides read TGCAGTGCTAGAGGAGTCGGGAGAAGGGGTACGCAGTATTTT. This translates into CSARGVGRRGTQYF.

As to this clonotype: A much larger clone lies one base from this, so it may be a read error. The chain has TRBV7-2 and TRBJ2-3; the match to TRBD1 covers 8 bases. Trimming removed 5 bases from V and 4 bases from J; junction bases left unmatched: 2. The CDR3 sequence is 13 residues long. CDR1 is SGHTA, CDR2 FQGNSA, per germline. CDR3: CASSVQGADTQYF. CDR3 bases: TGTGCCAGCAGCGTACAGGGGGCAGATACGCAGTATTTT.

This clonotype came up a few times. The chain uses TRBV5-6 and TRBJ2-3; 10 bases align to TRBD1. The CDR3 runs 19 residues. V gave up 3 bases and J gave up 4 bases; unmatched junction bases: 17. Per germline, CDR1 SGHDT and CDR2 YYEEEE. CDR3 sequence reads: CASSSILTEPGQGPDTQYF. The CDR3 nucleotides read TGTGCCAGCAGCTCCATACTAACGGAACCGGGACAGGGGCCAGATACGCAGTATTTT.

This clonotype turned up a few times. V gene TRBV29-1 combines with J gene TRBJ1-1, with 9 bases matching TRBD1. Germline V CDR1 and CDR2: SQVTM, ANQGSEA. The length of the CDR3 is 13 residues. The junction had 6 bases not matched to a gene; V was cut back by 3 bases and J by 7 bases. CDR3 sequence (DNA): TGCAGCGTTGATACAGGGGGCGAGGGTGAAGCTTTCTTT. Residues: CSVDTGGEGEAFF.

The rearrangement links TRBV24-1 to TRBJ2-1; 9 bases line up with TRBD1. The CDR3 has 16 amino acids. Germline V gives CDR1 KGHDR, CDR2 SFDVKD. With 4 bases clipped from V and 8 bases from J, the junction kept 11 bases outside the gene matches. CDR3 in DNA: TGTGCCACCAGTGACCCCGCGGGACAGGGTTTCCATGAGCAGTTCTTC. This translates into CATSDPAGQGFHEQFF.

This clonotype has more than one count but fewer than ten. This chain connects TRBV20-1 to TRBJ2-7; unclear D gene. Germline CDR1 DFQATT, CDR2 SNEGSKA (reference sequence). The CDR3 covers 13 residues. With 1 base removed from V and 0 bases from J, the gap between germline ends came to 7 bases. CDR3 nucleotides: TGCAGTGCTAGAGTGGGTAGCTCCTACGAGCAGTACTTC. It translates to CSARVGSSYEQYF.

The CDR3 DNA reads TGTGCCACCAGCAGAGCGGATAGCACAGATACGCAGTATTTT. Encoded protein: CATSRADSTDTQYF. This chain joins TRBV15 and TRBJ2-3; the D is unclear. The germline V gene encodes CDR1 LNHNV and CDR2 YYDKDF (reference sequence). CDR3 length: 14 residues. Deletions cut 1 base from V and 0 bases from J, with 5 bases between.

This clonotype has just a few counts. V is TRBV7-9 and J is TRBJ2-1; 10 nucleotides line up with TRBD1. This CDR3 has 15 residues. V gave up 5 bases and J gave up 8 bases; unmatched junction bases: 9. CDR1 SEHNR and CDR2 FQNEAQ come from the germline V gene (reference sequence). The DNA of the CDR3 is TGTGCCAGCAGCCACGGGACAGGGGCGATTTATGAGCAGTTCTTC. Protein product: CASSHGTGAIYEQFF.

CDR3 bases: TGTGCCAGCAGCCCGGACTCAGGGATTGGGAATGAGCAGTTCTTC. Translated: CASSPDSGIGNEQFF. The chain joins TRBV7-2 to TRBJ2-1; possibly TRBD1 or TRBD2 for D (5 bases each). The CDR3 is 15 residues long. The V and J ends lost 5 bases and 7 bases respectively, with 18 bases between them. CDR1 and CDR2 (germline): SGHTA, FQGNSA.

This clonotype was picked up a small number of times. The rearrangement joins TRBV6-2 or TRBV6-3 to TRBJ2-2; D might be TRBD2 (6 bases). V was clipped by 6 bases and J by 7 bases, with 18 bases between them. CDR3 length: 15 amino acids. Germline lookup yields CDR1 MNHEY and CDR2 SVGEGT. The CDR3 reads CASSRQRAAIGELFF. Written as DNA, the CDR3 is TGTGCCAGCAGCCGACAGCGGGCGGCCATCGGGGAGCTGTTTTTT.

V and J are TRBV20-1 and TRBJ2-2, with TRBD1 matching over 7 bases. V trimming: 0 bases; J trimming: 0 bases; junction bases outside the gene matches: 1. CDR3 length: 15 residues. The germline V gene has CDR1 DFQATT and CDR2 SNEGSKA (reference sequence). This CDR3 reads CSARDRGSNTGELFF. The CDR3 nucleotides read TGCAGTGCTAGAGACAGGGGGTCGAACACCGGGGAGCTGTTTTTT.

This clonotype was counted between two and nine times. V is TRBV5-1 and J is TRBJ2-7; 8 bases are a match to TRBD2. V was pared by 2 bases and J by 2 bases, with 12 bases of the junction left unmatched. The CDR3 has 17 amino acids. CDR1 and CDR2 from the germline V gene are SGHRS and YFSETQ. Here the CDR3 reads CASSLHSLSGTAYEQYF. The CDR3 DNA follows: TGCGCCAGCAGCTTACATTCCCTTAGCGGGACCGCCTACGAGCAGTACTTC.

The J gene is TRBJ2-1, the V gene TRBV4-2, with 8 bases that match TRBD2. Germline assignment: CDR1 LGHNA and CDR2 YNFKEQ. V shed 1 base, J shed 9 bases, and the junction held 11 bases outside the gene matches. This CDR3 is 16 amino acids long. CDR3 sequence reads: CASSQGRAGDWGEQFF. The CDR3 DNA reads TGTGCCAGCAGCCAAGGTCGAGCGGGAGACTGGGGTGAGCAGTTCTTC.

V gene TRBV20-1 combines with J gene TRBJ1-6; no clear D gene. The germline V gene encodes CDR1 DFQATT and CDR2 SNEGSKA (reference sequence). The CDR3 runs to 14 residues. Trimming took 0 bases from V and 2 from J, leaving 5 bases between them. The chain's CDR3 is CSAREQPYNSPLHF. CDR3 nucleotide sequence: TGCAGTGCTAGAGAACAGCCCTATAATTCACCCCTCCACTTT.

This clonotype was seen at least ten times. The chain carries TRBV9 and TRBJ2-5; D gene unclear. CDR1 is SGDLS and CDR2 is YYNGEE in the germline V gene. The CDR3 consists of 15 residues. V was cut by 3 bases and J by 5 bases, with 17 bases left in between. CDR3 residues: CASSDQVSSRETQYF. CDR3 DNA sequence: TGTGCCAGCAGCGATCAGGTCAGCAGTCGCGAGACCCAGTACTTC.

The sample holds a few counts of this clonotype. The J gene is TRBJ2-1, the V gene TRBV9; 14 bases align to TRBD2. The V gene's germline CDR1 is SGDLS and CDR2 YYNGEE. CDR3 size: 16 residues. The junction had 6 bases not matched to a gene; V was cut back by 3 bases and J by 7 bases. The CDR3, as DNA: TGTGCCAGCAGCGGGGGACTAGCGGGAGTGGGGAATGAGCAGTTCTTC. It codes for CASSGGLAGVGNEQFF.

This clonotype showed up just a few times. V and J are TRBV5-1 and TRBJ2-1; 10 bases map to TRBD2. This CDR3 comprises 17 residues. V trimming: 4 bases; J trimming: 8 bases; junction bases outside the gene matches: 15. Germline lookup yields CDR1 SGHRS and CDR2 YFSETQ. The CDR3 here is CASSATASGSGLDEQFF. In DNA form, the CDR3 reads TGCGCCAGCAGCGCTACAGCTAGCGGGAGTGGTTTGGATGAGCAGTTCTTC.

This clonotype has just a few counts. The J gene is TRBJ1-5, the V gene TRBV18; possible D gene TRBD1, 5 bases. CDR1 is KGHSH and CDR2 is LQKENI in the germline V gene. The CDR3 extends over 14 amino acids. V was shortened by 3 bases and J by 6 bases, with 12 bases between the two germline ends. CDR3 sequence (DNA): TGTGCCAGCTCACCTGGTGCAGGGAGTCAGCCCCAGCATTTT. Amino acid sequence: CASSPGAGSQPQHF.

This clonotype has only a few counts. The chain combines TRBV6-1 with TRBJ1-1, with D possibly TRBD1 on 6 matching bases. Germline V gene lookup returns CDR1 MNHNS and CDR2 SASEGT. The ends were cut back, 6 bases at V and 5 bases at J, with 16 bases in the middle. The CDR3 covers 14 residues. The CDR3 nucleotides read TGTGCCAGCAGCGCACAGGGTCTGGGGACTGAAGCTTTCTTT. Protein product: CASSAQGLGTEAFF.

This clonotype was detected many times. The rearrangement joins TRBV29-1 to TRBJ2-7; 11 bases match TRBD1. The CDR3 is 14 amino acids. J was trimmed by 4 bases and V by 4 bases; bases with no gene match: 6. Germline V lookup: CDR1 SQVTM, CDR2 ANQGSEA. Here the CDR3 reads CSVAGGQGAYEQYF. The CDR3 nucleotides read TGCAGCGTTGCTGGCGGACAGGGGGCTTACGAGCAGTACTTC.